These 10 T cell receptor beta chains were all obtained from the same sample, sequenced in a study of T cells in localized non-small cell lung cancer. Assay used: immunoSEQ multiplex PCR; TCRdb lists only in-frame clones, some missing. The data contain approximately 1,500 clones, 33% of them singletons. Here the sequenced sample was normal lung tissue next to the tumor, taken before any cancer treatment. These receptors all stem from a man aged 35-69 years with stage I lung adenocarcinoma.

This clone was detected a few times. V is TRBV15 and J is TRBJ2-3; TRBD2 agrees at 8 bases. V was pared by 0 bases and J by 1 base, with 0 bases of the junction left unmatched. Germline loops: CDR1 LNHNV, CDR2 YYDKDF (reference sequence). The CDR3 is 15 amino acids. The CDR3 DNA sequence: TGTGCCACCAGCAGAGAGCGGGAGGGCACAGATACGCAGTATTTT. Translated, it gives CATSREREGTDTQYF.

This clone is classed as large. The V and J genes are TRBV11-3 and TRBJ1-3; TRBD1 matches at 7 bases. The V gene's germline CDR1 is SGHNT and CDR2 YENEEA. There are 16 residues in the CDR3. With 5 bases clipped from V and 0 bases from J, the junction kept 7 bases outside the gene matches. CDR3 nucleotides: TGTGCCAGCAGCCCTGGACAGGACTCCTCTGGAAACACCATATATTTT. Its protein product is CASSPGQDSSGNTIYF.

This clone was detected only a few times. The chain has TRBV28 and TRBJ1-2, with D uncertain. CDR1 and CDR2 (germline): MDHEN, SYDVKM. This CDR3 contains 14 residues. Trimming took 4 bases from V and 8 from J, leaving 17 bases between them. CDR3 DNA sequence: TGTGCCAGCAGTTCTCCAGGACGGTGGTCCGGCTACACCTTC. This translates into CASSSPGRWSGYTF.

This clone was counted between two and nine times. The rearrangement uses TRBV6-8 and TRBJ2-3, with D tentatively TRBD2 (5 bases). V gave up 1 base and J gave up 5 bases, with 16 bases separating them. From germline, CDR1 is MNHGY and CDR2 SAAAGT. The CDR3 has 16 amino acids. Here the CDR3 reads CASSYWAGREGDTQYF. The CDR3, as DNA: TGTGCCAGCAGTTACTGGGCGGGTAGGGAAGGAGATACGCAGTATTTT.

This clone was recorded once. The rearrangement links TRBV5-1 to TRBJ2-6, with TRBD1 matching over 8 bases. The V gene end was trimmed by 4 bases and the J gene end by 2 bases; junction bases not matched to a gene: 5. The CDR3 is 16 residues long. Germline loops: CDR1 SGHRS, CDR2 YFSETQ. The CDR3 loop is CASSDRDRPGANVLTF. CDR3 in DNA: TGCGCCAGCAGCGACAGGGACAGGCCTGGGGCCAACGTCCTGACTTTC.

The chain couples TRBV15 to TRBJ2-5; no firm D call. From germline, CDR1 is LNHNV and CDR2 YYDKDF (reference sequence). This CDR3 region has 17 residues. V lost 4 bases to trimming and J lost 1 base, with 19 bases between them. The CDR3 DNA reads as TGTGCCACCAGCAAGTTAGAGTTTGAGGACCTCCAAGAGACCCAGTACTTC. As protein: CATSKLEFEDLQETQYF.

The V gene is TRBV9, the J gene TRBJ2-5; D is possibly TRBD1 (7 bases). Germline CDR1 and CDR2: SGDLS and YYNGEE. The CDR3 extends over 15 amino acids. The V end was cut by 5 bases, the J end by 4 bases, with 18 bases between. Written as DNA, the CDR3 is TGTGCCAGCAGTGTACCTGCAGGGGGAGGAGAGACCCAGTACTTC. Translating gives CASSVPAGGGETQYF.

This clone has just a few counts. The V gene is TRBV9, the J gene TRBJ2-5; 13 nucleotides align to TRBD2. The germline V gene encodes CDR1 SGDLS and CDR2 YYNGEE. This CDR3 is built from 15 residues. The junction had 7 bases not matched to a gene; V was cut back by 6 bases and J by 5 bases. The DNA for the CDR3 is TGTGCCAGCAATCGAGGGACTAGCGGGACGGAGACCCAGTACTTC. It is translated as CASNRGTSGTETQYF.

This clone was counted a few times. The genes are TRBV9 and TRBJ1-4; 7 bases align to TRBD1. The CDR3 is 13 residues long. The V gene end was trimmed by 4 bases and the J gene end by 3 bases; junction bases not matched to a gene: 0. CDR1 is SGDLS and CDR2 is YYNGEE in the germline V gene. The CDR3 loop is CASSQGANEKLFF. The DNA for the CDR3 is TGTGCCAGCAGCCAGGGGGCTAATGAAAAACTGTTTTTT.

V usage is TRBV19 and J usage is TRBJ2-7; no clear D. V lost 4 bases and J lost 3, with 10 bases in between. Looked up from germline, CDR1 is LNHDA and CDR2 is SQIVND (reference sequence). CDR3 length equals 13 residues. The CDR3 DNA reads as TGTGCCAGTAGTACGGCCAGTTACTACGAGCAGTACTTC. Its translation: CASSTASYYEQYF.